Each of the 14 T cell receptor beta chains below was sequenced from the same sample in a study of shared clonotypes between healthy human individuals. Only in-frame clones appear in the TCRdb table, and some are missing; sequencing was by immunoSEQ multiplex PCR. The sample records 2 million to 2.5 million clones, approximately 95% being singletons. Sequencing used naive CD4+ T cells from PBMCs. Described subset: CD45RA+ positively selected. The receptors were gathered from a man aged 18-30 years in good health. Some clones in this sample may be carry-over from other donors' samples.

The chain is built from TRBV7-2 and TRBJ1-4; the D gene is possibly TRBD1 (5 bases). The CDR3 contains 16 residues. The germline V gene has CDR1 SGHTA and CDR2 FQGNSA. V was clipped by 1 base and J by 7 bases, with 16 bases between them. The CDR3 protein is CASSLDWGRLGEKLFF. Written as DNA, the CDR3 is TGTGCCAGCAGCTTAGATTGGGGCCGTTTGGGTGAAAAACTGTTTTTT.

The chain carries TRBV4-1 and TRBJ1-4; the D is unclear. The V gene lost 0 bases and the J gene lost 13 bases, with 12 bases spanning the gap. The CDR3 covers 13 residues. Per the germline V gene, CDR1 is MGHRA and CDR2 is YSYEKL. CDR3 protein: CASSQDRQNRLFF. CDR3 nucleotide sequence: TGCGCCAGCAGCCAAGATCGGCAAAATCGACTGTTTTTT.

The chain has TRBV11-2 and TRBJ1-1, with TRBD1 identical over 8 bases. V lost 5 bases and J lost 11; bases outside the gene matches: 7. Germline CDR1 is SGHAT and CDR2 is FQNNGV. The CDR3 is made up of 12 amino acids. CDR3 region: CASSAGTGGAFF. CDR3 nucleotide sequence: TGTGCCAGCAGCGCCGGGACAGGAGGGGCTTTCTTT.

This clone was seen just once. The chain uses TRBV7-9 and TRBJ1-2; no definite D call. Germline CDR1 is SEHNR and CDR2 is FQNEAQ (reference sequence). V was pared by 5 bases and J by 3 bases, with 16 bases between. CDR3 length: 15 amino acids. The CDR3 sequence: CASSPSHDKHYGYTF. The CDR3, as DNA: TGTGCCAGCAGCCCATCCCACGACAAGCACTATGGCTACACCTTC.

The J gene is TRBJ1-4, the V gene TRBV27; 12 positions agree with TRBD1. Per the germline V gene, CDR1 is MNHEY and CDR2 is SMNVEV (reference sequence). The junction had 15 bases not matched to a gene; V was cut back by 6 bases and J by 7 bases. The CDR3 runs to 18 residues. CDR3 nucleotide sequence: TGTGCCAGCAGCGGGATTTGGGACAGGGGGCTCCCTACTGAAAAACTGTTTTTT. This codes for CASSGIWDRGLPTEKLFF.

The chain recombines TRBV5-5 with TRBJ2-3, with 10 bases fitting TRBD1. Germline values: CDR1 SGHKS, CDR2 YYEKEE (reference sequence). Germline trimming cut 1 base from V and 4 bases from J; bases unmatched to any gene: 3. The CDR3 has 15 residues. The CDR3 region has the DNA TGTGCCAGCAGCTTGATTGGACAGGGGGCAGATACGCAGTATTTT. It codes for CASSLIGQGADTQYF. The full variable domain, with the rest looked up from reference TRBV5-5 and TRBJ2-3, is DAGVTQSPTHLIKTRGQQVTLRCSPISGHKSVSWYQQVLGQGPQFIFQYYEKEERGRGNFPDRFSARQFPNYSSELNVNALLLGDSALYLCASSLIGQGADTQYFGPGTRLTVL.

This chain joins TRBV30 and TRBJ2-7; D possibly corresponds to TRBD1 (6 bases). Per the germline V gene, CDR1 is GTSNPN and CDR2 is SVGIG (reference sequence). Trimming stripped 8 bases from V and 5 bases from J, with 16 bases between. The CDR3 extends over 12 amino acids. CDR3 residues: CAGGRGIDEQYF. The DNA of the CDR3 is TGTGCCGGTGGCAGGGGAATCGACGAGCAGTACTTC.

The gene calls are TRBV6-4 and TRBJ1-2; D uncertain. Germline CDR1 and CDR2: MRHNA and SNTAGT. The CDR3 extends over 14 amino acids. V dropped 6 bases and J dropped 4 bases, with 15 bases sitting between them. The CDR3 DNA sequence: TGTGCCAGCAGCCCCCTTGACGGGTCCTATGGCTACACCTTC. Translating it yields CASSPLDGSYGYTF.

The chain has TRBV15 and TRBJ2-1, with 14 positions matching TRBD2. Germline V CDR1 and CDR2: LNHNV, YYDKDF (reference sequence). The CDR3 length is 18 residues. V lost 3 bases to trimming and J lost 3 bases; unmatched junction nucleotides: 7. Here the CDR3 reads CATSRTSGRASYYNEQFF. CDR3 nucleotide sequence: TGTGCCACCAGCAGGACTAGCGGGAGGGCCAGTTACTACAATGAGCAGTTCTTC.

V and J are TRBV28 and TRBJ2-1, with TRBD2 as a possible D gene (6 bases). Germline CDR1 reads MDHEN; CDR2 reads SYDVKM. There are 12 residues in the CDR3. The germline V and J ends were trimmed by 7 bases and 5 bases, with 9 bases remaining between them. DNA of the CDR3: TGTGCCAGCAAACTAGCCCACAATGAGCAGTTCTTC. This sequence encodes CASKLAHNEQFF.

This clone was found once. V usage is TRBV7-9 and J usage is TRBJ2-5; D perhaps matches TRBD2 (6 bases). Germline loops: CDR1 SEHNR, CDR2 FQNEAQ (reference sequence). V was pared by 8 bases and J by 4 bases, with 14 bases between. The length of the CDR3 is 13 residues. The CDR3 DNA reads TGTGCCAGCGACTTAGCGGCTGGAGAGACCCAGTACTTC. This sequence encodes CASDLAAGETQYF.

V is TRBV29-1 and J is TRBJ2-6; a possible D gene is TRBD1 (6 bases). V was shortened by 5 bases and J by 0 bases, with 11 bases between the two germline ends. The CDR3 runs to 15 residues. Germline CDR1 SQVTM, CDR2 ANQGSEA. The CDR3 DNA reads TGCAGCGTTAATGACAGGCCCTCTGGGGCCAACGTCCTGACTTTC. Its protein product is CSVNDRPSGANVLTF.

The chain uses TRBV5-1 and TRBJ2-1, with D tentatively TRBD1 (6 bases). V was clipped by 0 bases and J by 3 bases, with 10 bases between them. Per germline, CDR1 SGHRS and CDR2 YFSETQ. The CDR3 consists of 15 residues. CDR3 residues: CASSLGGQDYNEQFF. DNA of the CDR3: TGCGCCAGCAGCTTGGGGGGACAAGACTACAATGAGCAGTTCTTC.

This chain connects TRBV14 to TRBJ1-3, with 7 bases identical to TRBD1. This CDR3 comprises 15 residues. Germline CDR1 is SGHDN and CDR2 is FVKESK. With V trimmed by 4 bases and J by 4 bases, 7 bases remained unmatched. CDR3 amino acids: CASSRDRPLGNTIYF. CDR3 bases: TGTGCCAGCAGCCGGGACAGACCTCTCGGAAACACCATATATTTT.